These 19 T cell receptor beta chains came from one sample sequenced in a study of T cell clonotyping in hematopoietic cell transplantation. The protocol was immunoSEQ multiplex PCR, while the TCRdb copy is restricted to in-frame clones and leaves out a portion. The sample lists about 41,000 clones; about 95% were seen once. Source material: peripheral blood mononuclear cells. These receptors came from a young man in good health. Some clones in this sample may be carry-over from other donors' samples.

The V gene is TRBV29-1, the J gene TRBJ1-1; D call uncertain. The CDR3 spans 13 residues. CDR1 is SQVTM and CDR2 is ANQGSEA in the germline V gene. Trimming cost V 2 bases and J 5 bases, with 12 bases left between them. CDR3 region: CSVESGVGTEAFF. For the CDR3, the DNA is TGCAGCGTTGAATCGGGTGTGGGGACTGAAGCTTTCTTT.

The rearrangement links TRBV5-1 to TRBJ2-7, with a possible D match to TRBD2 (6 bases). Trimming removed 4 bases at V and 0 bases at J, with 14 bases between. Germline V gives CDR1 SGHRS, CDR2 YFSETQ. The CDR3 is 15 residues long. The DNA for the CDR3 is TGCGCCAGCAGCGTTACCGGGACTTCCTCCTACGAGCAGTACTTC. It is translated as CASSVTGTSSYEQYF.

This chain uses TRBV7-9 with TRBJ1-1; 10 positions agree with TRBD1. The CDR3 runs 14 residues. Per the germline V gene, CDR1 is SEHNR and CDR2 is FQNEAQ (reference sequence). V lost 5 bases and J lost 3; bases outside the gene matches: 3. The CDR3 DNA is TGTGCCAGCAGCCCGGACAGGGGGGACACTGAAGCTTTCTTT. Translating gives CASSPDRGDTEAFF.

The CDR3 DNA reads TGTGCCAGCAGCTGGGGACAGTCCTACACCTTC. Translating it yields CASSWGQSYTF. This rearrangement joins TRBV5-4 to TRBJ1-2; TRBD1 agrees at 7 bases. Trimming cost V 3 bases and J 10 bases; bases outside gene matches: 3. The CDR3 spans 11 residues. Per the germline V gene, CDR1 is SGHNT and CDR2 is YYREEE (reference sequence).

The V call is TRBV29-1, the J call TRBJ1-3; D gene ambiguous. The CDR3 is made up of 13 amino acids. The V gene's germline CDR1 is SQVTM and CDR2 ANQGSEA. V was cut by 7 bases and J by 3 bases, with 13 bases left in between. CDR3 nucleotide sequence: TGCAGCGGCCCGATCGGAAATGGAAACACCATATATTTT. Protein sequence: CSGPIGNGNTIYF.

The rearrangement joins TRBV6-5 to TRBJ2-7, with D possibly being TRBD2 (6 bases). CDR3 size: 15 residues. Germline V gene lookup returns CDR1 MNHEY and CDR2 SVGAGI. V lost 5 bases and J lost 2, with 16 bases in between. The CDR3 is CASSKPGTGTYEQYF. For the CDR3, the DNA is TGTGCCAGCAGTAAACCTGGGACTGGAACCTACGAGCAGTACTTC.

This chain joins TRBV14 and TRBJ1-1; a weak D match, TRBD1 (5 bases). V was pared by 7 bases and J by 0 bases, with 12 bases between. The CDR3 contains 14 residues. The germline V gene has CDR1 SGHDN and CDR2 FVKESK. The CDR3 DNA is TGTGCCAGCACAAGACAGACGGTGAACACTGAAGCTTTCTTT. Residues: CASTRQTVNTEAFF. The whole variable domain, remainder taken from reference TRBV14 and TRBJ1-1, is EAGVTQFPSHSVIEKGQTVTLRCDPISGHDNLYWYRRVMGKEIKFLLHFVKESKQDESGMPNNRFLAERTGGTYSTLKVQPAELEDSGVYFCASTRQTVNTEAFFGQGTRLTVV.

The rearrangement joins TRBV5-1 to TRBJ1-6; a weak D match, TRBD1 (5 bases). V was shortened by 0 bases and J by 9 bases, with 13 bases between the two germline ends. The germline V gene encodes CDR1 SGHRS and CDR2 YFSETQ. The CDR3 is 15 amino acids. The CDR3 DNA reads TGCGCCAGCAGCTTGGAGGCAGGGTCAGGTTCACCCCTCCACTTT. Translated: CASSLEAGSGSPLHF.

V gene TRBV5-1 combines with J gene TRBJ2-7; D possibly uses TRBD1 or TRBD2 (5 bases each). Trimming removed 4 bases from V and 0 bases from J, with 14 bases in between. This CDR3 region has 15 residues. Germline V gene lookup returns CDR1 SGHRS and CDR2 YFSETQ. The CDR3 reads CASSPGAGISYEQYF. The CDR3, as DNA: TGCGCCAGCAGCCCTGGGGCGGGCATCTCCTACGAGCAGTACTTC.

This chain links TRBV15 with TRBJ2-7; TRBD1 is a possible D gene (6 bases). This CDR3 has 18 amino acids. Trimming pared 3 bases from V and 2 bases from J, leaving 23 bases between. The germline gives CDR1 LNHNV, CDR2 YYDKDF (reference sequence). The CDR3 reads CATSRAFLQGKIAYEQYF. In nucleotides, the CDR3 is TGTGCCACCAGCAGGGCATTCCTCCAGGGGAAAATCGCCTACGAGCAGTACTTC.

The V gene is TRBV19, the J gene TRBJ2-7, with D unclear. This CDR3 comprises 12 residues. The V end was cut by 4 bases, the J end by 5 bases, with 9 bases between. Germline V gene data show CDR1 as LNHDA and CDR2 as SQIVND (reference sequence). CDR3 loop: CASSTSVDEQYF. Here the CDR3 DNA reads TGTGCCAGTAGTACCTCCGTGGACGAGCAGTACTTC.

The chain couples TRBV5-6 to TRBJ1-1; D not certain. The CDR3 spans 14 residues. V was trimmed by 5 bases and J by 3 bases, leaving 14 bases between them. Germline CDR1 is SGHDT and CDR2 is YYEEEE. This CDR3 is CASSPIDTDTEAFF. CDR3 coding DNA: TGTGCCAGCAGTCCGATCGACACGGACACTGAAGCTTTCTTT.

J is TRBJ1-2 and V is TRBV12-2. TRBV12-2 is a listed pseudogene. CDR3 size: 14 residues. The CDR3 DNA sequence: TGTGCAAGTCGCTTAACGACGTGGAGCTATGGCTACACCTTC. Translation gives CASRLTTWSYGYTF.

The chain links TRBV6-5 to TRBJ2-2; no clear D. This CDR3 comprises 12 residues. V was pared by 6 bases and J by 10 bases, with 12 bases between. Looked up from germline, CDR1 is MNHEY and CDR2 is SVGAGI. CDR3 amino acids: CASRMPSQELFF. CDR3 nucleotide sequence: TGTGCCAGCAGGATGCCGAGCCAGGAGCTGTTTTTT.

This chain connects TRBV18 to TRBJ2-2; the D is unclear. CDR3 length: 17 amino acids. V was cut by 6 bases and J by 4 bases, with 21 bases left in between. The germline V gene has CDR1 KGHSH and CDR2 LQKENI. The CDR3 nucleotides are TGTGCCAGCTCTCCTTCGAGTAGAAACGTTGGCACCGGGGAGCTGTTTTTT. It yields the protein CASSPSSRNVGTGELFF.

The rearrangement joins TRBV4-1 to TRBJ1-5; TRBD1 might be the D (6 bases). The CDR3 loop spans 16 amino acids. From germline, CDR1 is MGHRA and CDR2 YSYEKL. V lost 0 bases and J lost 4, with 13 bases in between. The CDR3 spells CASSQEPGHTNQPQHF. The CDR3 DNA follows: TGCGCCAGCAGCCAAGAACCGGGACATACTAATCAGCCCCAGCATTTT.

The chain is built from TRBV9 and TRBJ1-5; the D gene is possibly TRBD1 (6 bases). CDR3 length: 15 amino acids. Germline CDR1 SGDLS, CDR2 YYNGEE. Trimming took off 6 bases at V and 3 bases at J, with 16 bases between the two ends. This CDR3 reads CASTMEDRPNQPQHF. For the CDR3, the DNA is TGTGCCAGCACCATGGAGGACAGACCCAATCAGCCCCAGCATTTT.

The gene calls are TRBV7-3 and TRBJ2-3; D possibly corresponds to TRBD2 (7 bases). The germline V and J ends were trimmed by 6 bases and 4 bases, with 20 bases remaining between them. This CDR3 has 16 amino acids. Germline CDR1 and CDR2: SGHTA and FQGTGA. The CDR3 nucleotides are TGTGCCAGCAGTCCCGGGGGCGGGAGAGGGGCAGATACGCAGTATTTT. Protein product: CASSPGGGRGADTQYF.

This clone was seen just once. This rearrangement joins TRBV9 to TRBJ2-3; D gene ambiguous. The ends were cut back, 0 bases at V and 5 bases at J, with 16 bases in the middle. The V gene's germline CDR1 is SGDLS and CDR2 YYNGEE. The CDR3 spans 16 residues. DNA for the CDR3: TGTGCCAGCAGCGTAGCAGTCGATCACACACTAGATACGCAGTATTTT. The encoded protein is CASSVAVDHTLDTQYF.